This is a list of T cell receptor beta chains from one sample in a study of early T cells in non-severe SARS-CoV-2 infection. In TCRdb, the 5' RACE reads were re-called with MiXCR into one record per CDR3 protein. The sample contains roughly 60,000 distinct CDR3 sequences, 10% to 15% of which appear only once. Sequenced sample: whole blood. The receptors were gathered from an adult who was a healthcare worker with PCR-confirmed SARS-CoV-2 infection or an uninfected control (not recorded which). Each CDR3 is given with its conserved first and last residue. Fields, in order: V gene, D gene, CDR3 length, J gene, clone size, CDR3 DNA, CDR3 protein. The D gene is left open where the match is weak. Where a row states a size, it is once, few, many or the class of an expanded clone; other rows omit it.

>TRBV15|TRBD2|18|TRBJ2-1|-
TGTGCCACCAGCGGCGGGACTAGCGGGAGATCATCCTACAATGAGCAGTTCTTC
CATSGGTSGRSSYNEQFF
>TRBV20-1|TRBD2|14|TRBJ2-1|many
TGCAGTGCTAGGCCGACTAGCGGGTACAATGAGCAGTTCTTC
CSARPTSGYNEQFF
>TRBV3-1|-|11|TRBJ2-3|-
TGTGCCAGCAGCCCCCTCTCCACGCAGTATTTT
CASSPLSTQYF
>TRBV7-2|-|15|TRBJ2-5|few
TGTGCCAGCAGCTTAGGGCAGAACTTCCAAGAGACCCAGTACTTC
CASSLGQNFQETQYF
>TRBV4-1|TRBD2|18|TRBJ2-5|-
TGCGCCAGCAGCCAAAGGGGACTAGCGGGAGGGCCACAAGAGACCCAGTACTTC
CASSQRGLAGGPQETQYF
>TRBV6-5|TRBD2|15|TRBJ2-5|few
TGTGCCAGCAGGAAGCGGGAGCGAGGAGTAGAGACCCAGTACTTC
CASRKRERGVETQYF
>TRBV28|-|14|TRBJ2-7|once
TGTGCCAGCAGTCCAGGGGCCCCTATGGGCGAGCAGTACTTC
CASSPGAPMGEQYF
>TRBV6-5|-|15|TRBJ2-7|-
TGTGCCAGCAGTCGAAGGCTGGACAGTACCTACGAGCAGTACTTC
CASSRRLDSTYEQYF
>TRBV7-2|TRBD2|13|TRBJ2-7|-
TGTGCCAGCAGCTTCAACATGGGACTAGATAAGTACTTC
CASSFNMGLDKYF
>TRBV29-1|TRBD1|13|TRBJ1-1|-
TGCAGCGGCTTTGACAGGGTGGGGGGCCTGGCTTTCTTT
CSGFDRVGGLAFF
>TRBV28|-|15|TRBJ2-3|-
TGTGCCAGCCGGACGAGGGCTAGCGGCACAGATACGCAGTATTTT
CASRTRASGTDTQYF
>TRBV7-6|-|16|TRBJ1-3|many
TGTGCCAGCAGTGATTACCGGGGGAGCTCTGGAAACACCATATATTTT
CASSDYRGSSGNTIYF
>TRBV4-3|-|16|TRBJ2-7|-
TGCGCCAGCAGCCAAGATCTACAGGGACGGACCTACGAGCAGTACTTC
CASSQDLQGRTYEQYF
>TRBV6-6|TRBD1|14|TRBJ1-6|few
TGTGCCAGCAGGGGGACAGGCTCTAATTCACCCCTCCACTTT
CASRGTGSNSPLHF
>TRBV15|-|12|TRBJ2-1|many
TGTGCCACCAGCAGAGACATGTTAAGCCTGTTCTTC
CATSRDMLSLFF
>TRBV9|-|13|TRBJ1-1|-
TGTGCCAGCAGTACCACAAGGAACACTGAAGCTTTCTTT
CASSTTRNTEAFF
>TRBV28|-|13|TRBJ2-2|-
TGTGCCAGCGGGACGGCGAACACCGGGGAGCTGTTTTTT
CASGTANTGELFF
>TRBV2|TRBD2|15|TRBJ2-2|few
TGTGCCAGCAGTGAGGATTTCGGGGGGTCCGGGGAGCTGTTTTTT
CASSEDFGGSGELFF
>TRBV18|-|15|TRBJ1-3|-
TGTGCCAGCTCACCAGGGCAGAACTCTGGAAACACCATATATTTT
CASSPGQNSGNTIYF
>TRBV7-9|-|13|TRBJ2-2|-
TGTGCCAGCAGCTTAGCGCCCCCCGGGGAGCTGTTTTTT
CASSLAPPGELFF
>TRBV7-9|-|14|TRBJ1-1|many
TGTGCCAGCAGCACCGGACAAACCAACACTGAAGCTTTCTTT
CASSTGQTNTEAFF
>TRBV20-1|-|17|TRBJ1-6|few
TGCAGTGCTAGCCTTGGGGAGGGGGTCTTTCTTAATTCACCCCTCCACTTT
CSASLGEGVFLNSPLHF
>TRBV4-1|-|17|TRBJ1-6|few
TGCGCCAGCAGCCAAAAATCGGGGGGCCCTTGGGATTCACCCCTCCACTTT
CASSQKSGGPWDSPLHF
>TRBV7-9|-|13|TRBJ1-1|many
TGTGCCAGCAGTCATAACCAGGGGCGTGAAGCTTTCTTT
CASSHNQGREAFF
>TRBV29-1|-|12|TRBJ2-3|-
TGCAGCAATGTCAGGGCCACAGATACGCAGTATTTT
CSNVRATDTQYF
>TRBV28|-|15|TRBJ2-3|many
TGTGCCAGCAGTTCGAGTTGGGGGCGAACAGATACGCAGTATTTT
CASSSSWGRTDTQYF
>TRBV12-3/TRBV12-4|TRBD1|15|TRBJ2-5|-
TGTGCCAGCAGTTCGACAGGGGCGACCCTAGAGACCCAGTACTTC
CASSSTGATLETQYF
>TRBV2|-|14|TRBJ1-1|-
TGTGCCAGCAGCTTACAGAACTTGAACACTGAAGCTTTCTTT
CASSLQNLNTEAFF
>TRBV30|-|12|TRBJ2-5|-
TGTGCCTGGGGACCTAGGAGTAAGACCCAGTACTTC
CAWGPRSKTQYF
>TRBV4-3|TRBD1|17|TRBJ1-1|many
TGCGCCAGCAGCCAAGATCATGTGGGACAGGGGAACACTGAAGCTTTCTTT
CASSQDHVGQGNTEAFF
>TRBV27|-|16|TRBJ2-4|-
TGTGCCAGCAACATATATAACGCAGGGACGAAAAACATTCAGTACTTC
CASNIYNAGTKNIQYF
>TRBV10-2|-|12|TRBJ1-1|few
TGCGCCAGCAGTGACCCTCCCACTGAAGCTTTCTTT
CASSDPPTEAFF
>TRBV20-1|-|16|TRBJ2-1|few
TGCAGTGCCCGAAAGCCACCGAGGGGGTTAAACAATGAGCAGTTCTTC
CSARKPPRGLNNEQFF
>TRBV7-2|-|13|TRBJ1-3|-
TGTGCCAGCAGCTCAAGATCTGGAAACACCATATATTTT
CASSSRSGNTIYF
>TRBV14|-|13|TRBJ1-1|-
TGTGCCAGCAGCCTACTCCCGGGATCGGGGGCTTTCTTT
CASSLLPGSGAFF
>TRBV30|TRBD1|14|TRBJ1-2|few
TGTGCCTGGAATATACAGGGGATGTCAAGTGGCTACACCTTC
CAWNIQGMSSGYTF
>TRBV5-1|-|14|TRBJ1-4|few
TGCGCCAGCAGCTTCGGACGGACAAATGAAAAACTGTTTTTT
CASSFGRTNEKLFF
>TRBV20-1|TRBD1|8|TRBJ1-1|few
TGCGCCACAGGGGGAGCTTTCTTT
CATGGAFF
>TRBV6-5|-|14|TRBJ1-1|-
TGTGCCAGCAGTTACCGTGGCAGGGACACTGAAGCTTTCTTT
CASSYRGRDTEAFF
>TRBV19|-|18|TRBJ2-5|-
TGTGCCAGTAGTATTCGACCTCGGGCGGGTGTATTGGAAGAGACCCAGTACTTC
CASSIRPRAGVLEETQYF
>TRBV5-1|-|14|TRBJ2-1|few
TGCGCCAGCAGCTTTTACGGCTCCTACAATGAGCAGTTCTTC
CASSFYGSYNEQFF
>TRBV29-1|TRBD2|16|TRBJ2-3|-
TGCAGCGCCGACCCCGCTAGCGGGAGTCTGACAGATACGCAGTATTTT
CSADPASGSLTDTQYF
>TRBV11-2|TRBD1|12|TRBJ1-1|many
TGTGCCAGCAGCCCCCAGGGGGTTGAAGCTTTCTTT
CASSPQGVEAFF
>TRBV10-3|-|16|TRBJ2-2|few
TGTGCCATCAGTTCAACAGGACCTGCGAACACCGGGGAGCTGTTTTTT
CAISSTGPANTGELFF
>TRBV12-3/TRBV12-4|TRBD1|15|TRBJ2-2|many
TGTGCCAGCAGTTCCGGACAGGGATGGGACGGGGAGCTGTTTTTT
CASSSGQGWDGELFF
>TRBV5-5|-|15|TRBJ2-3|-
TGTGCCAGCAGCTTGTCCCCATTAAGCACAGATACGCAGTATTTT
CASSLSPLSTDTQYF
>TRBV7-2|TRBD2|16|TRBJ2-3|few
TGTGCCAGCAGCTTGAGACTAGCGGGGCCCATGGATACGCAGTATTTT
CASSLRLAGPMDTQYF
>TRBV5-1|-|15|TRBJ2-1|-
TGCGCCAGCAGCACCCCGACCGGGTCTGCCAATGAGCAGTTCTTC
CASSTPTGSANEQFF
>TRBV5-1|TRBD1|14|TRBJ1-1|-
TGCGCCAGCAGCTTTGGCAGGGGGCTCACTGAAGCTTTCTTT
CASSFGRGLTEAFF
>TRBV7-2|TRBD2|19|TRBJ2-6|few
TGTGCCAGCAGCTCGCGCTGGACTCGCGGGAGCTCTGGGGCCAACGTCCTGACTTTC
CASSSRWTRGSSGANVLTF
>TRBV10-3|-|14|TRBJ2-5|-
TGTGCCATCAGTGGAGGAACAGATAAAGAGACCCAGTACTTC
CAISGGTDKETQYF
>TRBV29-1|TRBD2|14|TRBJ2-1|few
TGCAGCGCCAGCGGGGGGGCGTTTGAGAATGAGCAGTTCTTC
CSASGGAFENEQFF
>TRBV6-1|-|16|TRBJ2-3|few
TGTGCCAGCAGTGAATTCACGGGAGCTAGCACAGATACGCAGTATTTT
CASSEFTGASTDTQYF
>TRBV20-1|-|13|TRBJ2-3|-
TGCAGGACGTCGGACAGCAGGACAGATACGCAGTATTTT
CRTSDSRTDTQYF
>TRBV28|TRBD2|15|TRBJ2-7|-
TGTGCCAGCAAAGCGGGAGGAGGCCCCTCCTACGAGCAGTACTTC
CASKAGGGPSYEQYF
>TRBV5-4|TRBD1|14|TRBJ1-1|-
TGTGCCAGCAGGCCTACAGGGGGCGGAACTGAAGCTTACTTT
CASRPTGGGTEAYF
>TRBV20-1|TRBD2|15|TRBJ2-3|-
TGCAGTGCTCGACTAGCGGGGGGGTACACAGATACGCAGTATTTT
CSARLAGGYTDTQYF